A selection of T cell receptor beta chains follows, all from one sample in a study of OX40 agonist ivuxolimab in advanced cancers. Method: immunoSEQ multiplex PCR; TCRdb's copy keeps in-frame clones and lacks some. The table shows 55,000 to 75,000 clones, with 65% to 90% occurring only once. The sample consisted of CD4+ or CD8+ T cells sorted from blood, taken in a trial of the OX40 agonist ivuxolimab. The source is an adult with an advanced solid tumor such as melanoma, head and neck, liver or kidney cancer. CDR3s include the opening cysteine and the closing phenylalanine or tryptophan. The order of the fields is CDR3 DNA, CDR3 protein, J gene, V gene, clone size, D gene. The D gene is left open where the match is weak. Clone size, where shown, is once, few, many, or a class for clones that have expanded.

cdr3_nt: TGTGCCAGCAGCTTAGTGGTAGCGGGAGGGCCTGAGACCCAGTACTTC
cdr3_aa: CASSLVVAGGPETQYF
j_call: TRBJ2-5
v_call: TRBV7-8
clone_size: NA
d_call: TRBD2

cdr3_nt: TGTGCCAGCCGGGGGGGGGTAGATACGCAGTATTTT
cdr3_aa: CASRGGVDTQYF
j_call: TRBJ2-3
v_call: TRBV11-2
clone_size: NA
d_call: TRBD2

cdr3_nt: TGTGCCAGCACCCTCTCGAGGGCCAATCAGCCCCAGCATTTT
cdr3_aa: CASTLSRANQPQHF
j_call: TRBJ1-5
v_call: TRBV6-5
clone_size: NA
d_call: NA

cdr3_nt: TGTGCCAGCAGCTTAGCGGGACGACTAGCGCGGACCTACGAGCAGTACTTC
cdr3_aa: CASSLAGRLARTYEQYF
j_call: TRBJ2-7
v_call: TRBV7-9
clone_size: NA
d_call: TRBD2

cdr3_nt: TGTGCCAGTAGTATGAGGGGGCGCAACTATGGCTACACCTTC
cdr3_aa: CASSMRGRNYGYTF
j_call: TRBJ1-2
v_call: TRBV19
clone_size: NA
d_call: TRBD1

cdr3_nt: TGTGCCAGCAGTGAATCTTGGGCCCCGGAAGCTTTCTTT
cdr3_aa: CASSESWAPEAFF
j_call: TRBJ1-1
v_call: TRBV6-1
clone_size: NA
d_call: NA

cdr3_nt: TGTGCCAGCAGTGAAGGGACAGGTGCCTATAATTCACCCCTCCACTTT
cdr3_aa: CASSEGTGAYNSPLHF
j_call: TRBJ1-6
v_call: TRBV6-1
clone_size: NA
d_call: TRBD1

cdr3_nt: TGTGCCAGCTCACCACCGCTCGATCACTACGAGCAGTACTTC
cdr3_aa: CASSPPLDHYEQYF
j_call: TRBJ2-7
v_call: TRBV18
clone_size: NA
d_call: NA

cdr3_nt: TGTGCCAGCAGAGTCCGGACAGGGTACAATGAGCAGTTCTTC
cdr3_aa: CASRVRTGYNEQFF
j_call: TRBJ2-1
v_call: TRBV6-5
clone_size: few
d_call: TRBD1

cdr3_nt: TGTGCCAGCAGTGGACTAGCGGGGAGAGAGACCCAGTACTTC
cdr3_aa: CASSGLAGRETQYF
j_call: TRBJ2-5
v_call: TRBV2
clone_size: NA
d_call: TRBD2

cdr3_nt: TGCGCCAGCAGCTTGGGCGGGACAGGGGGAGGAGAGACCCAGTACTTC
cdr3_aa: CASSLGGTGGGETQYF
j_call: TRBJ2-5
v_call: TRBV5-1
clone_size: once
d_call: TRBD1

cdr3_nt: TGTGCCTGGAGTACGGGACGGGAGAATTCACCCCTCCACTTT
cdr3_aa: CAWSTGRENSPLHF
j_call: TRBJ1-6
v_call: TRBV30
clone_size: NA
d_call: NA

cdr3_nt: TGTGCCAGCAGTTTATGGACAGGGGGCACCGGGGAGCTGTTTTTT
cdr3_aa: CASSLWTGGTGELFF
j_call: TRBJ2-2
v_call: TRBV28
clone_size: NA
d_call: TRBD1

cdr3_nt: TGTGCCAGCGGTTCAGGGGACGTACCCCTCCACTTT
cdr3_aa: CASGSGDVPLHF
j_call: TRBJ1-6
v_call: TRBV6-1
clone_size: NA
d_call: NA

cdr3_nt: TGTGCCAGCAGTTTCGACATGAGGGATCAGCCCCAGCATTTT
cdr3_aa: CASSFDMRDQPQHF
j_call: TRBJ1-5
v_call: TRBV6-5
clone_size: NA
d_call: NA

cdr3_nt: TGTGCCAGCAGTGATGTGACAGGGGTTCAGCCCCAGCATTTT
cdr3_aa: CASSDVTGVQPQHF
j_call: TRBJ1-5
v_call: TRBV2
clone_size: NA
d_call: TRBD1

cdr3_nt: TGTGCCAGCAGTGGTGGGAGCTCCTACAATGAGCAGTTCTTC
cdr3_aa: CASSGGSSYNEQFF
j_call: TRBJ2-1
v_call: TRBV2
clone_size: NA
d_call: NA

cdr3_nt: TGTGCCAGCAGTAGCGGGAGGGCCGGTGGCGAGCAGTACTTC
cdr3_aa: CASSSGRAGGEQYF
j_call: TRBJ2-7
v_call: TRBV27
clone_size: NA
d_call: TRBD2

cdr3_nt: TGTGCCAGCAGCTTAGTTGCGACGGCAGCCAAAAACATTCAGTACTTC
cdr3_aa: CASSLVATAAKNIQYF
j_call: TRBJ2-4
v_call: TRBV7-2
clone_size: NA
d_call: NA

cdr3_nt: TGTGCCAGTAGCCAGACTAGCGGCCTATACGAGCAGTACTTC
cdr3_aa: CASSQTSGLYEQYF
j_call: TRBJ2-7
v_call: TRBV19
clone_size: NA
d_call: TRBD2

cdr3_nt: TGCGCCAGCAGCCAAGAGGGCCAAGGCCGACGCTACACCTTC
cdr3_aa: CASSQEGQGRRYTF
j_call: TRBJ1-2
v_call: TRBV4-1
clone_size: NA
d_call: NA

cdr3_nt: TGTGCCAGCAGCACTAGCGGGAGGAGGGATACGCAGTATTTT
cdr3_aa: CASSTSGRRDTQYF
j_call: TRBJ2-3
v_call: TRBV27
clone_size: NA
d_call: TRBD2

cdr3_nt: TGTGCCAGCAGCTTACCCGGGACAGGCCGGAGGGAAAAACTGTTTTTT
cdr3_aa: CASSLPGTGRREKLFF
j_call: TRBJ1-4
v_call: TRBV7-9
clone_size: NA
d_call: TRBD1

cdr3_nt: TGTGCCAGCAGTCCCTCCAACACAGATACGCAGTATTTT
cdr3_aa: CASSPSNTDTQYF
j_call: TRBJ2-3
v_call: TRBV28
clone_size: NA
d_call: NA

cdr3_nt: TGTGCCAGCAGTTACGGGGGCGCGGAACAGCCCCAGCATTTT
cdr3_aa: CASSYGGAEQPQHF
j_call: TRBJ1-5
v_call: TRBV6-6
clone_size: NA
d_call: NA

cdr3_nt: TGTGCCAGCAGGAGGACAGGGAACACTGAAGCTTTCTTT
cdr3_aa: CASRRTGNTEAFF
j_call: TRBJ1-1
v_call: TRBV6-1
clone_size: NA
d_call: TRBD1

cdr3_nt: TGCGCCAGCAATGGGGTTGGCACTGAAGCTTTCTTT
cdr3_aa: CASNGVGTEAFF
j_call: TRBJ1-1
v_call: TRBV5-1
clone_size: NA
d_call: NA

cdr3_nt: TGTGCCAGCAGCTCGTCCCGGGACCACCGCTCCTACGAGCAGTACTTC
cdr3_aa: CASSSSRDHRSYEQYF
j_call: TRBJ2-7
v_call: TRBV7-9
clone_size: NA
d_call: NA

cdr3_nt: TGTGCCAGCAGGTCCGGGTACGAGCAGTACTTC
cdr3_aa: CASRSGYEQYF
j_call: TRBJ2-7
v_call: TRBV6-5
clone_size: NA
d_call: NA

cdr3_nt: TGCAGCGCGGCCGACGCTGAAGCTTTCTTT
cdr3_aa: CSAADAEAFF
j_call: TRBJ1-1
v_call: TRBV29-1
clone_size: NA
d_call: NA

cdr3_nt: TGCGCCAGCAGCTTGGACGGATTACTGAACCGGGCTTTCTTT
cdr3_aa: CASSLDGLLNRAFF
j_call: TRBJ1-1
v_call: TRBV5-1
clone_size: NA
d_call: NA

cdr3_nt: TGCGCCAGCAGCCCCCTAGCGGGAGCGAACACCGGGGAGCTGTTTTTT
cdr3_aa: CASSPLAGANTGELFF
j_call: TRBJ2-2
v_call: TRBV5-1
clone_size: NA
d_call: TRBD2

cdr3_nt: TGCGCCAGCAGCCAAGATCAGGGGGCGAGGGCTAATGAAAAACTGTTTTTT
cdr3_aa: CASSQDQGARANEKLFF
j_call: TRBJ1-4
v_call: TRBV4-3
clone_size: NA
d_call: TRBD1

cdr3_nt: TGCGCCAGCAGATCGGGACCTTCTAACACCGGGGAGCTGTTTTTT
cdr3_aa: CASRSGPSNTGELFF
j_call: TRBJ2-2
v_call: TRBV5-1
clone_size: NA
d_call: NA

cdr3_nt: TGTGCCAGCAGCTTAAGACCTCTAGCGGGAAGGAGGGGAGATACGCAGTATTTT
cdr3_aa: CASSLRPLAGRRGDTQYF
j_call: TRBJ2-3
v_call: TRBV7-2
clone_size: NA
d_call: TRBD2

cdr3_nt: TGTGCCACCGGTCCGGGCTCATTTCTTAGTCAGCCCCAGCATTTT
cdr3_aa: CATGPGSFLSQPQHF
j_call: TRBJ1-5
v_call: TRBV15
clone_size: NA
d_call: NA

cdr3_nt: TGTGCCAGCAGCTTGGTCCGCCAGGGTACGGATGGCTACACCTTC
cdr3_aa: CASSLVRQGTDGYTF
j_call: TRBJ1-2
v_call: TRBV5-4
clone_size: NA
d_call: NA

cdr3_nt: TGCAGCGTTGAAGATCTTGAAGTTTCTGAAGCTTTCTTT
cdr3_aa: CSVEDLEVSEAFF
j_call: TRBJ1-1
v_call: TRBV29-1
clone_size: NA
d_call: NA

cdr3_nt: TGTGCCAGCAGCTCTTTCCCCGGGGCGTACGAGCAGTACTTC
cdr3_aa: CASSSFPGAYEQYF
j_call: TRBJ2-7
v_call: TRBV5-5
clone_size: NA
d_call: NA

cdr3_nt: TGCGCCAGCAGCCCGGGGGACGGTGGTTTCTACGAGCAGTACTTC
cdr3_aa: CASSPGDGGFYEQYF
j_call: TRBJ2-7
v_call: TRBV4-1
clone_size: NA
d_call: NA